Below, one T cell receptor beta chain is given with its context. Its antigen remains unidentified. This sample was included in a study of T cell responses to AZD1222 COVID-19 vaccine. Whole-study findings and limits: The study sampled repertoires only after the peak T cell response.

Sequencing was performed with immunoSEQ multiplex PCR; in TCRdb, only in-frame clones are kept and a portion is missing. The sample contains 180,000 or so clones, 80% to 90% of which appear only once. V was pared by 5 bases and J by 5 bases, with 15 bases between. The V gene's germline CDR1 is SGHVS and CDR2 FQNEAQ. This CDR3 contains 14 residues. This sequence was found in an adult who received the MenACWY meningococcal vaccine as a control. The chain links TRBV7-8 to TRBJ1-1; perhaps TRBD1 as D (6 bases). The sequenced sample was peripheral blood, obtained 28 days after the second dose of the MenACWY control vaccine. CDR3 amino acids: CASSVGGLRTEAFF. Here the CDR3 DNA reads TGTGCCAGCAGCGTAGGGGGATTGAGAACTGAAGCTTTCTTT.